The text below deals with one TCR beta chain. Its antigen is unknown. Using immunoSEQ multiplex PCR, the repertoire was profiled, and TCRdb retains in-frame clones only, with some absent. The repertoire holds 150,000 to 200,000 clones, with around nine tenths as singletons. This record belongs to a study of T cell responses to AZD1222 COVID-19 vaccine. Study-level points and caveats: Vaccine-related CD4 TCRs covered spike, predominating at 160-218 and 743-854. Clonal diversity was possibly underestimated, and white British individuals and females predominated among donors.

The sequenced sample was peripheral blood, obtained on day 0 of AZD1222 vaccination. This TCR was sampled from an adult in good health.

The DNA of the CDR3 is TGTGCCAGCAGCGACAGGAATCAGCCCCAGCATTTT. It translates to CASSDRNQPQHF. The chain employs TRBV5-6 and TRBJ1-5, with D possibly matching TRBD1 (6 bases). The CDR3 is 12 residues long. Looked up from germline, CDR1 is SGHDT and CDR2 is YYEEEE. V was shortened by 4 bases and J by 4 bases, with 6 bases between the two germline ends.